These 30 T cell receptor beta chains were all obtained from the same sample, sequenced in a study of blood T cell repertoires in COVID-19. Clones were sequenced by immunoSEQ multiplex PCR, and TCRdb holds only the in-frame ones, with some missing. The sample records more than 350,000 clones, 70% to 90% being singletons. The material sequenced was PBMCs or T cells enriched from blood (not recorded which). The receptor source for this set is a woman under 30 who had been exposed to COVID-19.

The V gene is TRBV18, the J gene TRBJ2-5; 7 nucleotides agree with TRBD1. V shed 5 bases, J shed 1 base, and the junction held 7 bases outside the gene matches. CDR1 is KGHSH, CDR2 LQKENI, per germline. The CDR3 sequence is 15 residues long. As DNA, the CDR3 is TGTGCCAGCTCAGTTACCGGGACAGCCCAAGAGACCCAGTACTTC. It specifies CASSVTGTAQETQYF.

The chain employs TRBV5-1 and TRBJ2-1; tentative D call: TRBD2 (5 bases). Trimming removed 0 bases at V and 4 bases at J, with 5 bases between. The CDR3 runs 13 residues. Per germline, CDR1 SGHRS and CDR2 YFSETQ. The DNA of the CDR3 is TGCGCCAGCAGCTTGGGACTATACAATGAGCAGTTCTTC. Its protein product is CASSLGLYNEQFF.

The genes are TRBV28 and TRBJ1-4; D call uncertain. The germline V gene encodes CDR1 MDHEN and CDR2 SYDVKM. The CDR3 is 10 residues long. CDR3 DNA: TGTTGCGTGGCGGGCGAAAAACTGTTTTTT. Protein product: CCVAGEKLFF.

This chain links TRBV14 with TRBJ2-2; 9 bases align to TRBD1. The germline CDR1 and CDR2 sequences are SGHDN and FVKESK. CDR3 length equals 18 residues. With V trimmed by 6 bases and J by 3 bases, 14 bases remained unmatched. The CDR3 nucleotides are TGTGCCAGCAGTCCCGGGACAGGGAGATTCTACGACACCGGGGAGCTGTTTTTT. Amino acid sequence: CASSPGTGRFYDTGELFF.

The chain joins TRBV7-2 to TRBJ1-1; 7 bases line up with TRBD1. The CDR3 length is 14 residues. Per germline, CDR1 SGHTA and CDR2 FQGNSA. The trim removed 5 bases at V and 8 bases at J, leaving 11 bases unmatched. The DNA of the CDR3 is TGTGCCAGCAGCGCGTACTCCGGGACAGTGGAAGCTTTCTTT. It is translated as CASSAYSGTVEAFF.

This chain joins TRBV4-2 and TRBJ1-1; the D gene is possibly TRBD1 (6 bases). CDR3 length: 15 amino acids. Per germline, CDR1 LGHNA and CDR2 YNFKEQ. The V and J ends lost 1 base and 5 bases respectively, with 14 bases between them. In nucleotides, the CDR3 is TGTGCCAGCAGCCAAGTACGGGGGGGCGGGACTGAAGCTTTCTTT. Its translation is CASSQVRGGGTEAFF.

The chain is built from TRBV29-1 and TRBJ2-7; 8 positions agree with TRBD1. This CDR3 contains 12 residues. V shed 5 bases and J 5 bases; nucleotides not matched to a gene: 5. CDR1 and CDR2 from the germline V gene are SQVTM and ANQGSEA. CDR3 sequence: CSVSTGVDEQYF. CDR3 nucleotide sequence: TGCAGCGTTTCGACAGGGGTCGACGAGCAGTACTTC.

The J gene is TRBJ1-5, the V gene TRBV28; TRBD1 might be the D (6 bases). The ends were cut back, 6 bases at V and 7 bases at J, with 16 bases in the middle. This CDR3 has 14 amino acids. CDR1 is MDHEN and CDR2 is SYDVKM in the germline V gene. This CDR3 reads CASSQPGDGQPQHF. The CDR3 nucleotides read TGTGCCAGCAGCCAGCCAGGGGATGGACAGCCCCAGCATTTT.

This chain's CDR3 is CASTPGGVDYGYTF. CDR3 bases: TGTGCCAGCACCCCAGGGGGCGTCGACTATGGCTACACCTTC. V gene TRBV28 combines with J gene TRBJ1-2; 8 bases are shared with TRBD1. The CDR3 has 14 residues. Germline lookup yields CDR1 MDHEN and CDR2 SYDVKM. The V segment lost 7 bases and the J segment 3 bases; nucleotides outside the gene matches: 7.

V is TRBV3-1 (or the pseudogene TRBV3-2) and J is TRBJ2-3; 7 bases line up with TRBD2. Germline CDR1 reads LGHDT; CDR2 reads YNNKEL (reference sequence). The V gene end was trimmed by 1 base and the J gene end by 6 bases; junction bases not matched to a gene: 10. This CDR3 is 16 amino acids long. Here the CDR3 reads CASSQGLREIRDTQYF. In DNA form, the CDR3 reads TGTGCCAGCAGCCAAGGTCTGCGGGAGATTAGGGATACGCAGTATTTT.

The V and J genes are TRBV6-5 and TRBJ2-3, with TRBD2 matching 11 bases. V lost 6 bases to trimming and J lost 6 bases; unmatched junction nucleotides: 8. Per germline, CDR1 MNHEY and CDR2 SVGAGI. The CDR3 has 15 amino acids. The CDR3 protein is CASRQTSGSFDTQYF. The CDR3 bases are TGTGCCAGCAGACAAACTAGCGGGAGTTTTGATACGCAGTATTTT.

The chain has TRBV19 and TRBJ2-7; 7 bases line up with TRBD1. The CDR3 spans 14 residues. Losses at the gene ends were 1 base for V and 4 bases for J; bases not matched to a gene: 4. Germline assignment: CDR1 LNHDA and CDR2 SQIVND (reference sequence). The CDR3: CASSIATGMYEQYF. The CDR3 DNA is TGTGCCAGTAGTATAGCGACAGGGATGTACGAGCAGTACTTC. The whole variable domain, filled in from reference TRBV19 and TRBJ2-7, reads DGGITQSPKYLFRKEGQNVTLSCEQNLNHDAMYWYRQDPGQGLRLIYYSQIVNDFQKGDIAEGYSVSREKKESFPLTVTSAQKNPTAFYLCASSIATGMYEQYFGPGTRLTVT.

This clone was observed once. DNA for the CDR3: TGTGCCAGCAGCCCGCGGACTAGCGGGGCGGATACGCAGTATTTT. Residues: CASSPRTSGADTQYF. This rearrangement joins TRBV9 to TRBJ2-3, with 12 bases fitting TRBD2. V lost 4 bases, J lost 6 bases, and 6 bases stayed unmatched. Germline CDR1 reads SGDLS; CDR2 reads YYNGEE. The length of the CDR3 is 15 residues.

This clone was detected once. The chain uses TRBV4-1 and TRBJ2-1; 11 bases fit TRBD1. Germline V gene sequence: CDR1 MGHRA, CDR2 YSYEKL. The CDR3 spans 21 residues. Germline trimming cut 2 bases from V and 6 bases from J; bases unmatched to any gene: 21. CDR3 DNA sequence: TGCGCCAGCAGCCAATTGCATGGACAGGGGGCACGGGAGAGGTCGAGCAATGAGCAGTTCTTC. This encodes CASSQLHGQGARERSSNEQFF.

The genes are TRBV28 and TRBJ1-2; 7 nucleotides line up with TRBD1. In germline, CDR1 is MDHEN, CDR2 SYDVKM. After removal of 6 bases from V and 8 bases from J, the junction contained 12 bases not matched to a gene. The CDR3 runs to 14 residues. CDR3 in amino acids: CASRPGDRSGGYTF. The CDR3, as DNA: TGTGCCAGCAGACCAGGGGACAGATCGGGCGGCTACACCTTC.

J is TRBJ2-5 and V is TRBV19, with D possibly TRBD2 on 5 matching bases. The CDR3 has 16 amino acids. Germline V gives CDR1 LNHDA, CDR2 SQIVND (reference sequence). V lost 5 bases and J 1 base, leaving 17 bases between the germline ends. CDR3 bases: TGTGCCAGTAGTGTAAACGATCCCGGGATCCAAGAGACCCAGTACTTC. This sequence encodes CASSVNDPGIQETQYF.

V usage is TRBV5-6 and J usage is TRBJ2-1; TRBD1 is a possible D gene (7 bases). The V and J ends lost 3 bases and 0 bases respectively, with 16 bases between them. Germline CDR1 SGHDT, CDR2 YYEEEE. This CDR3 comprises 17 residues. The CDR3 DNA reads as TGTGCCAGCAGCTCGGGGAGGCAGGGGGGCTCCTACAATGAGCAGTTCTTC. Its protein product is CASSSGRQGGSYNEQFF.

V and J are TRBV7-2 and TRBJ1-2, with 7 bases that match TRBD1. Germline loops: CDR1 SGHTA, CDR2 FQGNSA. The V gene end was trimmed by 1 base and the J gene end by 4 bases; junction bases not matched to a gene: 9. The CDR3 contains 16 residues. CDR3 sequence reads: CASSLELDRAPYGYTF. DNA of the CDR3: TGTGCCAGCAGCTTAGAGCTAGACAGGGCGCCCTATGGCTACACCTTC.

The gene calls are TRBV2 and TRBJ1-5; possibly TRBD1 for D (6 bases). Trimming took 6 bases from V and 4 from J, leaving 10 bases between them. The CDR3 extends over 13 amino acids. Germline CDR1 SNHLY, CDR2 FYNNEI. The CDR3 reads CASRGGANQPQHF. As DNA, the CDR3 is TGTGCCAGCAGGGGGGGGGCAAATCAGCCCCAGCATTTT. Full variable domain (outside the CDR3, taken from reference TRBV2 and TRBJ1-5): EPEVTQTPSHQVTQMGQEVILRCVPISNHLYFYWYRQILGQKVEFLVSFYNNEISEKSEIFDDQFSVERPDGSNFTLKIRSTKLEDSAMYFCASRGGANQPQHFGDGTRLSIL.

In its sample, this clone was seen once. CDR3 sequence (DNA): TGTGCCTTTAGCGGGGCGGCAGATACGCAGTATTTT. Translation: CAFSGAADTQYF. This chain links TRBV30 with TRBJ2-3, with 8 bases fitting TRBD2. CDR1 is GTSNPN and CDR2 is SVGIG in the germline V gene (reference sequence). This CDR3 region has 12 residues. Unmatched junction bases numbered 4, after V lost 7 bases and J lost 4 bases.

J is TRBJ2-7 and V is TRBV29-1; D is perhaps TRBD2 (5 bases). CDR3 length: 11 amino acids. Germline CDR1 SQVTM, CDR2 ANQGSEA. Trimming removed 5 bases at V and 6 bases at J, with 11 bases between. For the CDR3, the DNA is TGCAGCGTTACCATGCGGGCCGAGCAGTACTTC. Its protein is CSVTMRAEQYF.

The rearrangement uses TRBV21-1 and TRBJ2-7; the table assigns TRBD2, which was not confirmed against the DNA. TRBV21-1 is noted as a pseudogene. The CDR3 consists of 20 residues. DNA of the CDR3: TGTGCCAGCAGCACCTCAACGACAGGGGCGGCTAGCGGGAGGTCCTACGAGCAGTACTTC. It specifies CASSTSTTGAASGRSYEQYF.

The chain employs TRBV6-5 and TRBJ1-2, with D maybe TRBD1 (6 bases). V dropped 2 bases and J dropped 6 bases, with 16 bases sitting between them. The germline V gene has CDR1 MNHEY and CDR2 SVGAGI. The CDR3 runs 15 residues. CDR3 sequence reads: CASSYDLQGGNGYTF. In DNA, the CDR3 is TGTGCCAGCAGTTACGACTTACAGGGTGGGAATGGCTACACCTTC.

The chain links TRBV15 to TRBJ2-2, with D possibly TRBD1 on 5 matching bases. The CDR3 contains 14 residues. The germline V gene encodes CDR1 LNHNV and CDR2 YYDKDF (reference sequence). Trimming took 0 bases from V and 6 from J, leaving 8 bases between them. Written as DNA, the CDR3 is TGTGCCACCAGCAGAGACAGGGAATCCGGGGAGCTGTTTTTT. Its translation is CATSRDRESGELFF.

The sample holds one count of this clone. The chain links TRBV5-1 to TRBJ2-1, with D possibly matching TRBD2 (6 bases). CDR3 length: 14 amino acids. Germline assignment: CDR1 SGHRS and CDR2 YFSETQ. Trimming removed 4 bases from V and 6 bases from J, with 14 bases in between. In DNA form, the CDR3 reads TGCGCCAGCAGCGGGACTCTAGCCCCCAATGAGCAGTTCTTC. Its protein is CASSGTLAPNEQFF.

The chain links TRBV24-1 to TRBJ2-1; 16 nucleotides agree with TRBD2. CDR1 KGHDR and CDR2 SFDVKD come from the germline V gene. V lost 12 bases, J lost 6 bases, and 16 bases stayed unmatched. This CDR3 has 18 residues. Here the CDR3 DNA reads TGTGCCGCTCGAACTGGGACTAGCGGGAGGGCCTGTATCAATGAGCAGTTCTTC. Protein product: CAARTGTSGRACINEQFF.

The chain recombines TRBV29-1 with TRBJ2-3, with 9 bases aligning to TRBD1. Germline CDR1 reads SQVTM; CDR2 reads ANQGSEA. This CDR3 has 12 amino acids. CDR3 nucleotide sequence: TGCAGTACAGGGGGCAGCACAGATACGCAGTATTTT. Protein sequence: CSTGGSTDTQYF.

V and J are TRBV24-1 and TRBJ1-6; D remains unclear. The V end was cut by 5 bases, the J end by 6 bases, with 10 bases between. The germline CDR1 and CDR2 sequences are KGHDR and SFDVKD. The CDR3 is 14 residues long. CDR3 sequence: CATSGAGVNSPLHF. CDR3 sequence (DNA): TGTGCCACCAGTGGCGCCGGGGTTAATTCACCCCTCCACTTT.

The chain carries TRBV6-5 and TRBJ1-1; 8 bases are a match to TRBD1. CDR3 length: 14 residues. CDR1 and CDR2 from the germline V gene are MNHEY and SVGAGI. V lost 6 bases to trimming and J lost 2 bases; unmatched junction nucleotides: 5. CDR3: CASRRTGLNTEAFF. The CDR3 DNA reads as TGTGCCAGCAGAAGGACAGGGTTAAACACTGAAGCTTTCTTT.

This clone has just a few counts. Other DNA sequences in the sample encode the same CDR3. The chain couples TRBV5-1 to TRBJ2-7, with a tentative D call TRBD1 (6 bases). The germline gives CDR1 SGHRS, CDR2 YFSETQ. The V gene lost 3 bases and the J gene lost 7 bases, with 11 bases spanning the gap. The CDR3 runs 12 residues. CDR3 nucleotide sequence: TGCGCCAGCAGCTCGACAGGTGGTGAGCAGTACTTC. Its protein product is CASSSTGGEQYF.